The present T cell receptor beta chain was sequenced within a study of glioma-infiltrating T cells after dendritic cell vaccination. Blood PBMC samples: pre-vaccination, two weeks post third vaccination, and at tumor progression. The protocol was immunoSEQ multiplex PCR, while the TCRdb copy is restricted to in-frame clones and leaves out a portion. The sample has under 100,000 clones, 70% to 90% seen once; the top ten hold just under 3%. The source of this sequence is a human donor with glioblastoma. The sequencing here drew on blood, taken before dendritic cell vaccination.

CDR3 coding DNA: TGTGCCAGCTCGCCAACTCCGGGACAGGGTGTGCCCCAGCATTTT. Protein sequence: CASSPTPGQGVPQHF. This chain joins TRBV18 and TRBJ1-5, with 9 bases that match TRBD1. This CDR3 spans 15 amino acids. Germline V gene sequence: CDR1 KGHSH, CDR2 LQKENI. V lost 6 bases, J lost 9 bases, and 12 bases stayed unmatched.